This passage covers 11 T cell receptor beta chains from one sample sequenced in a study of control samples from healthy donors and cancer patients. Clones were read by immunoSEQ multiplex PCR, and TCRdb kept only the in-frame ones, dropping some. This sample has 100,000 or so clones, with 79% found just once. The sample consisted of blood. All receptors derive from a woman in her twenties or thirties in good health.

This clone appeared a few times. The J gene is TRBJ1-5, the V gene TRBV6-5; D not certain. The CDR3 runs to 13 residues. Per germline, CDR1 MNHEY and CDR2 SVGAGI. Trimming took off 2 bases at V and 2 bases at J, with 4 bases between the two ends. The CDR3 protein is CASSYGRNQPQHF. CDR3 sequence (DNA): TGTGCCAGCAGTTACGGCCGCAATCAGCCCCAGCATTTT.

The chain employs TRBV7-2 and TRBJ2-1, with 8 bases aligning to TRBD2. In germline, CDR1 is SGHTA, CDR2 FQGNSA. The CDR3 length is 15 residues. Trimming cost V 5 bases and J 5 bases; bases outside gene matches: 8. The CDR3 region has the DNA TGTGCCAGCAGCCATCCGAGGACTAGCAACAATGAGCAGTTCTTC. Amino acids: CASSHPRTSNNEQFF.

The rearrangement joins TRBV19 to TRBJ1-5, with D possibly matching TRBD1 (5 bases). The V end lost 4 bases, the J end lost 0 bases, and 10 bases lay between the germline ends. From germline, CDR1 is LNHDA and CDR2 SQIVND (reference sequence). The CDR3 totals 15 residues. The CDR3 spells CASSTHGASNQPQHF. CDR3 bases: TGTGCCAGTAGTACCCATGGGGCTAGCAATCAGCCCCAGCATTTT.

The rearrangement joins TRBV5-6 to TRBJ2-7; the match to TRBD2 covers 7 bases. Looked up from germline, CDR1 is SGHDT and CDR2 is YYEEEE. The CDR3 spans 16 residues. Trimming cost V 0 bases and J 4 bases; bases outside gene matches: 10. This CDR3 reads CASSLDGGYSSYEQYF. In DNA form, the CDR3 reads TGTGCCAGCAGCTTGGACGGGGGGTACAGTTCGTACGAGCAGTACTTC.

The chain links TRBV4-3 to TRBJ2-3, with 12 nucleotides matching TRBD2. V trimming: 0 bases; J trimming: 1 base; junction bases outside the gene matches: 11. There are 20 residues in the CDR3. Germline CDR1 is LGHNA and CDR2 is YSLEER. The CDR3 reads CASSQDFSLAGGHGTDTQYF. The CDR3 DNA sequence: TGCGCCAGCAGCCAAGATTTCTCGCTAGCGGGGGGGCACGGCACAGATACGCAGTATTTT.

This clone was seen more than once but under ten times. The chain has TRBV3-1 (or the pseudogene TRBV3-2) and TRBJ1-4; D gene ambiguous. Per the germline V gene, CDR1 is LGHDT and CDR2 is YNNKEL (reference sequence). The CDR3 runs 15 residues. Deletions cut 1 base from V and 3 bases from J, with 9 bases between. DNA of the CDR3: TGTGCCAGCAGCCAAGGGGTTACGGCTAATGAAAAACTGTTTTTT. It is translated as CASSQGVTANEKLFF.

CDR3 loop: CASSLALTRLFF. The DNA for the CDR3 is TGTGCCAGCAGCTTAGCGCTCACTCGGCTGTTTTTT. The chain links TRBV7-9 to TRBJ2-2; D unresolved. The V gene lost 0 bases and the J gene lost 13 bases, with 9 bases spanning the gap. The CDR3 totals 12 residues. Germline values: CDR1 SEHNR, CDR2 FQNEAQ (reference sequence).

The V call is TRBV5-1, the J call TRBJ2-6; perhaps TRBD1 as D (5 bases). The CDR3 loop spans 18 amino acids. V shed 0 bases and J shed 0 bases, with 13 bases lying between them. Germline assignment: CDR1 SGHRS and CDR2 YFSETQ. The CDR3 region is CASSLVGAGSSGANVLTF. DNA for the CDR3: TGCGCCAGCAGCTTGGTTGGGGCCGGCAGCTCTGGGGCCAACGTCCTGACTTTC.

The CDR3 coding sequence is TGCGCCAGCAGCCAGGCGGTCTCTGGAAACACCATATATTTT. Amino acid sequence: CASSQAVSGNTIYF. The chain links TRBV4-3 to TRBJ1-3; unclear D gene. The V end lost 3 bases, the J end lost 0 bases, and 6 bases lay between the germline ends. Germline loops: CDR1 LGHNA, CDR2 YSLEER. The CDR3 loop spans 14 amino acids.

This clone appeared a single time. The V call is TRBV24-1, the J call TRBJ2-1; 12 nucleotides match TRBD2. V lost 0 bases to trimming and J lost 6 bases; unmatched junction nucleotides: 5. The CDR3 covers 17 residues. The germline CDR1 and CDR2 sequences are KGHDR and SFDVKD. CDR3 sequence: CATSDLSSSGGANEQFF. DNA for the CDR3: TGTGCCACCAGTGATTTGAGTTCTAGCGGGGGGGCCAATGAGCAGTTCTTC.

The CDR3 bases are TGTGCCAGCAGCTTAGGAGGACTAGCGGGCTACAATGAGCAGTTCTTC. It is translated as CASSLGGLAGYNEQFF. The chain carries TRBV7-9 and TRBJ2-1; 11 nucleotides agree with TRBD2. This CDR3 spans 16 amino acids. V shed 1 base, J shed 3 bases, and the junction held 2 bases outside the gene matches. The germline V gene has CDR1 SEHNR and CDR2 FQNEAQ (reference sequence).